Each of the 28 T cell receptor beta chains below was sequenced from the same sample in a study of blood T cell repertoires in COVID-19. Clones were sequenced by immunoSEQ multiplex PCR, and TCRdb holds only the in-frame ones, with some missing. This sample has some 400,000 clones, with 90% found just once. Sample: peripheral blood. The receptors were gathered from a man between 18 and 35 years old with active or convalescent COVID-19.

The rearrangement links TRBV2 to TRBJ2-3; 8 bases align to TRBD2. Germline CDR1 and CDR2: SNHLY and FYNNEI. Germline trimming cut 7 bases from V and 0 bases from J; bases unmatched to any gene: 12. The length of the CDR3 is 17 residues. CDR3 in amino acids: CASTLEQTSESTDTQYF. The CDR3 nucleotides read TGTGCCAGCACGTTAGAACAGACTAGCGAGAGCACAGATACGCAGTATTTT.

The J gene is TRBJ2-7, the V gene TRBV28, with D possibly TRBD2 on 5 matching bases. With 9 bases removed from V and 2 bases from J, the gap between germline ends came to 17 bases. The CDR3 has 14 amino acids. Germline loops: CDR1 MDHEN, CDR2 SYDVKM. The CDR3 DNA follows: TGTGCCAGTGGCAGGACTCCGAGCCCCTACGAGCAGTACTTC. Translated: CASGRTPSPYEQYF.

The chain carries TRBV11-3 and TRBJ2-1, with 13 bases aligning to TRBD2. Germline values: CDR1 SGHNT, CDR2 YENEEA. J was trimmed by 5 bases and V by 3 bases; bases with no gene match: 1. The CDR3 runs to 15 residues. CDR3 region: CASSLGTSGNNEQFF. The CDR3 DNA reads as TGTGCCAGCAGCTTGGGGACTAGCGGGAACAATGAGCAGTTCTTC.

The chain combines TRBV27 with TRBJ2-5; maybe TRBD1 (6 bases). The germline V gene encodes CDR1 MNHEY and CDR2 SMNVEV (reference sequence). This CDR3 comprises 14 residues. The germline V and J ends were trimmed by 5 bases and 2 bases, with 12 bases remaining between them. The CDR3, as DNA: TGTGCCAGCAGTCCGGAACAGGGACAAGAGACCCAGTACTTC. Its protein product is CASSPEQGQETQYF.

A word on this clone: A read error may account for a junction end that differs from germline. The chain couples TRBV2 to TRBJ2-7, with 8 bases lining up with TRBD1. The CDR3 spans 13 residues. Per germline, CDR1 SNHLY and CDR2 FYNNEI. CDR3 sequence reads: CASIGQGSFEQYF. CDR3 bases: TGTGCCAGCATAGGACAGGGCTCCTTCGAGCAGTACTTC.

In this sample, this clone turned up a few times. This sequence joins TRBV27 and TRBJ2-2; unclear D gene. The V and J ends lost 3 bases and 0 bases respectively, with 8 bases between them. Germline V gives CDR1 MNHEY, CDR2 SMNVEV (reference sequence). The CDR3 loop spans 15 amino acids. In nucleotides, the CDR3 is TGTGCCAGCAGTTTGAGGTCAGCGAACACCGGGGAGCTGTTTTTT. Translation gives CASSLRSANTGELFF.

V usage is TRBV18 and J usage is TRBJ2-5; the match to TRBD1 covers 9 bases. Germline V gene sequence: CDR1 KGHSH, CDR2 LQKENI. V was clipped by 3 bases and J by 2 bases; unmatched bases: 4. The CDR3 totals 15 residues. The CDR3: CASSPGGQGQETQYF. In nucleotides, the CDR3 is TGTGCCAGCTCACCTGGGGGACAGGGACAAGAGACCCAGTACTTC.

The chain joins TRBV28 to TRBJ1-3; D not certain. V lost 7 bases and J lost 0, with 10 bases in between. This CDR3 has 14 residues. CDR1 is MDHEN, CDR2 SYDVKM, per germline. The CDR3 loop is CASKAADSGNTIYF. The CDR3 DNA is TGTGCCAGCAAGGCGGCGGACTCTGGAAACACCATATATTTT.

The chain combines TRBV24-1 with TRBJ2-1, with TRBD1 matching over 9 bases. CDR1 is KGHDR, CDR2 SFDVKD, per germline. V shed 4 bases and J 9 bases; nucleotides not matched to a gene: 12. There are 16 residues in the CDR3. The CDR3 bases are TGTGCCACCAGTGACCCGGGACAGGGATTTGGTCCTGAGCAGTTCTTC. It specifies CATSDPGQGFGPEQFF.

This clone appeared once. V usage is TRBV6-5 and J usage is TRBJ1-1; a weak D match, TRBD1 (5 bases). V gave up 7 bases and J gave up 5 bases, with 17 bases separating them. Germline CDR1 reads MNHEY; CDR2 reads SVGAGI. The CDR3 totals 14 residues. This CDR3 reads CASISGFWETEAFF. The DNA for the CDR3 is TGTGCCAGCATATCAGGGTTTTGGGAAACTGAAGCTTTCTTT.

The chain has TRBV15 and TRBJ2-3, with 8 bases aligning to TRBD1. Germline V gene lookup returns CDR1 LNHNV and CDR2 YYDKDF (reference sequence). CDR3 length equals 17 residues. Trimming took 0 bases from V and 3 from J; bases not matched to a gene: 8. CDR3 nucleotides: TGTGCCACCAGCAGAGATGTTCGGGACAGGAGGACAGATACGCAGTATTTT. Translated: CATSRDVRDRRTDTQYF.

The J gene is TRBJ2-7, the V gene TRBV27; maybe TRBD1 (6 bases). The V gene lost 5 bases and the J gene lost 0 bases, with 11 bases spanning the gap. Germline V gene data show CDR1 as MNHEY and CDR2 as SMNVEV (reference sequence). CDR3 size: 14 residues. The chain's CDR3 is CASSPGTISYEQYF. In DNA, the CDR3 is TGTGCCAGCAGTCCGGGGACAATCTCCTACGAGCAGTACTTC.

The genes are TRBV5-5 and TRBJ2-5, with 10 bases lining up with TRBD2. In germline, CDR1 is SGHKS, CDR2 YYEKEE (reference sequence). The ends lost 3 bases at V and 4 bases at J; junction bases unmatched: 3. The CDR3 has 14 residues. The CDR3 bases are TGTGCCAGCAGCTCGGGACTAGCGTTAGAGACCCAGTACTTC. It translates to CASSSGLALETQYF.

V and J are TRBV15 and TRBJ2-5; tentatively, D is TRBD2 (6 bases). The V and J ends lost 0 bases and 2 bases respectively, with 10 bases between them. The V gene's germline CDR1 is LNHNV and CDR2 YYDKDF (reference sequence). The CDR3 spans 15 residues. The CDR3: CATSRDLGGQETQYF. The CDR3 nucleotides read TGTGCCACCAGCAGAGATTTGGGGGGTCAAGAGACCCAGTACTTC.

CDR3 residues: CASRIRRGGYYGYTF. CDR3 DNA sequence: TGTGCCAGCCGCATACGACGGGGAGGCTACTATGGCTACACCTTC. This chain connects TRBV2 to TRBJ1-2; unclear D gene. This CDR3 spans 15 amino acids. The V gene's germline CDR1 is SNHLY and CDR2 FYNNEI. The V gene lost 8 bases and the J gene lost 3 bases, with 19 bases spanning the gap.

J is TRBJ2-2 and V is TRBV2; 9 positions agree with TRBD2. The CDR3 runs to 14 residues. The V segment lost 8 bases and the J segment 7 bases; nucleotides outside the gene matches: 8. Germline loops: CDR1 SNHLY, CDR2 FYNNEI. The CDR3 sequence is CASEERGVGGELFF. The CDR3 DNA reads TGTGCCAGCGAGGAGCGGGGGGTTGGCGGGGAGCTGTTTTTT. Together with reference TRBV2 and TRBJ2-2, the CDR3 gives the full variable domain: EPEVTQTPSHQVTQMGQEVILRCVPISNHLYFYWYRQILGQKVEFLVSFYNNEISEKSEIFDDQFSVERPDGSNFTLKIRSTKLEDSAMYFCASEERGVGGELFFGEGSRLTVL.

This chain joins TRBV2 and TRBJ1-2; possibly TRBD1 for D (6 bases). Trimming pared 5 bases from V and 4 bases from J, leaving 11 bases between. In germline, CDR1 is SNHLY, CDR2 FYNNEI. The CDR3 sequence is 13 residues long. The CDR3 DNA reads TGTGCCAGCAGTCAGACAGGCACCTATGGCTACACCTTC. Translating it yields CASSQTGTYGYTF.

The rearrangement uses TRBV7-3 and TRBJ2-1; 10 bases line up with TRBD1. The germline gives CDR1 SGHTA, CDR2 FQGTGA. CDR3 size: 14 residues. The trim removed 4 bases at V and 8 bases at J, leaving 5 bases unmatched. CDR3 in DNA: TGTGCCAGCAGCTCGGGACAGGGGATGTATGAGCAGTTCTTC. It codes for CASSSGQGMYEQFF.

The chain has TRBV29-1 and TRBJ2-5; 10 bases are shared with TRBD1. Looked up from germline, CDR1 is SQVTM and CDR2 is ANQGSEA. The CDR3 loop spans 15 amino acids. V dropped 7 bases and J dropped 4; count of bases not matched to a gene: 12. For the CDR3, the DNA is TGCAGCGCTGGGACAGGGGCAAGAGGAGGAGAGACCCAGTACTTC. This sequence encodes CSAGTGARGGETQYF.

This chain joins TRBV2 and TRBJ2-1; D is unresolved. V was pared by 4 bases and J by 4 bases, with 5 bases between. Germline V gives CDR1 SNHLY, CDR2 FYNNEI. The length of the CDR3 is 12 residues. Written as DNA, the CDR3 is TGTGCCAGCAGTGGAGATTACAATGAGCAGTTCTTC. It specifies CASSGDYNEQFF.

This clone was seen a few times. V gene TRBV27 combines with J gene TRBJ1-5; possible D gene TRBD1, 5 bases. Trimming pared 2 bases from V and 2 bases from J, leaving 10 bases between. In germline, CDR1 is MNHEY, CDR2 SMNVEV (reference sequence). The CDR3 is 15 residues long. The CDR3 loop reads CASSLAGGGNQPQHF. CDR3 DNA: TGTGCCAGCAGTTTAGCCGGAGGGGGCAATCAGCCCCAGCATTTT.

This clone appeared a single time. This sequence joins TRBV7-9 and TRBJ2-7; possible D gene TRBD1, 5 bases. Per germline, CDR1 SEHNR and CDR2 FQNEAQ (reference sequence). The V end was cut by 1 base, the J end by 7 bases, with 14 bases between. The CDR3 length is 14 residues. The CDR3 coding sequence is TGTGCCAGCAGCTTAGTGTTGTCAGGGAAAGAGCAGTACTTC. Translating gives CASSLVLSGKEQYF. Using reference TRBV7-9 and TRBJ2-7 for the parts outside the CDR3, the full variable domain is DTGVSQNPRHKITKRGQNVTFRCDPISEHNRLYWYRQTLGQGPEFLTYFQNEAQLEKSRLLSDRFSAERPKGSFSTLEIQRTEQGDSAMYLCASSLVLSGKEQYFGPGTRLTVT.

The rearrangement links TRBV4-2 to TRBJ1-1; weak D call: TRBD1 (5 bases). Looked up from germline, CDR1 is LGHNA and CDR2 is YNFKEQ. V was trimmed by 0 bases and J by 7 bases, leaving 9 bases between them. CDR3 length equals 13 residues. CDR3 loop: CASSQDLDSEAFF. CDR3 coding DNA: TGTGCCAGCAGCCAAGATCTCGACAGTGAAGCTTTCTTT.

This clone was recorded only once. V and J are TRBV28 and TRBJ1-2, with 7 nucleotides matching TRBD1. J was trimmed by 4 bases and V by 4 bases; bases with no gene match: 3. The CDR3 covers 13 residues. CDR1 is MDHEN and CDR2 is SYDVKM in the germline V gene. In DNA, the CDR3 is TGTGCCAGCAGTTCTCCAGGGGGCTATGGCTACACCTTC. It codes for CASSSPGGYGYTF.

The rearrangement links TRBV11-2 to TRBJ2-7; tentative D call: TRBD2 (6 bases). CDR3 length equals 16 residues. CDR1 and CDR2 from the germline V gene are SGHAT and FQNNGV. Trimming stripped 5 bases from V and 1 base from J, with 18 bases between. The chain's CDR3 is CASSPVGGPRSYEQYF. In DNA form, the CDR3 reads TGTGCCAGCAGCCCAGTGGGGGGTCCAAGGTCCTACGAGCAGTACTTC. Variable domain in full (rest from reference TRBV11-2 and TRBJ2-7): EAGVAQSPRYKIIEKRQSVAFWCNPISGHATLYWYQQILGQGPKLLIQFQNNGVVDDSQLPKDRFSAERLKGVDSTLKIQPAKLEDSAVYLCASSPVGGPRSYEQYFGPGTRLTVT.

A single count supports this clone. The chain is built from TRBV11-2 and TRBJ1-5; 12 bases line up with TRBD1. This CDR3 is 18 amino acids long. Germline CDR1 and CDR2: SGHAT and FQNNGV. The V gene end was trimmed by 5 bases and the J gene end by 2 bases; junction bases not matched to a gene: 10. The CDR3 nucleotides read TGTGCCAGCAGCCCAGGGACAGGGGGCGGATCGGGCAATCAGCCCCAGCATTTT. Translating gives CASSPGTGGGSGNQPQHF.

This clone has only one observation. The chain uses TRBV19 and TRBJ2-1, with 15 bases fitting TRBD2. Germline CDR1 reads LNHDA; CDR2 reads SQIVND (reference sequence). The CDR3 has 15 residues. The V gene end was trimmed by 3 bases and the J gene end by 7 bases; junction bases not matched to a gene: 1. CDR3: CASSMGLAGGNEQFF. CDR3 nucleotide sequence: TGTGCCAGTAGTATGGGACTAGCGGGGGGAAATGAGCAGTTCTTC.

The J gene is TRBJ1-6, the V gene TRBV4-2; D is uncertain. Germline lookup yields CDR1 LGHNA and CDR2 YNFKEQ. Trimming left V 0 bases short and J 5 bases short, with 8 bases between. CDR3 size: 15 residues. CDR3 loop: CASSQDYRDNSPLHF. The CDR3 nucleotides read TGTGCCAGCAGCCAAGACTACAGAGATAATTCACCCCTCCACTTT.